The next 20 T cell receptor beta chains were all read from a single sample in a study of cytotoxic CD8 clonotypes in ibrutinib-treated CLL. Libraries were prepared by immunoSEQ multiplex PCR; TCRdb keeps only in-frame clonotypes and omits some of them. The sample contains roughly 200,000 clones, about two thirds of which appear only once. Sequenced here: PBMCs, sampled after 24 months of ibrutinib treatment. These receptors all come from a human donor with chronic lymphocytic leukemia.

This chain links TRBV2 with TRBJ2-7, with D perhaps being TRBD1 or TRBD2 (5 bases each). This CDR3 spans 11 amino acids. The germline CDR1 and CDR2 sequences are SNHLY and FYNNEI. The V end lost 6 bases, the J end lost 3 bases, and 6 bases lay between the germline ends. The CDR3 sequence is CASRGVYEQYF. CDR3 bases: TGTGCCAGCAGGGGGGTCTACGAGCAGTACTTC.

The chain employs TRBV11-1 and TRBJ2-3; 7 bases are shared with TRBD1. J lost 3 bases, V lost 5 bases, and 5 bases had no gene match. Germline assignment: CDR1 SGHAT and CDR2 FQDESV (reference sequence). This CDR3 comprises 14 residues. The CDR3 DNA follows: TGTGCCAGCAGCCCGGGACAGTTAACAGATACGCAGTATTTT. It specifies CASSPGQLTDTQYF.

CDR3 sequence (DNA): TGTGCCAGCAGTCCCCGGAGCTTCTACGAGCAGTACTTC. It translates to CASSPRSFYEQYF. This sequence joins TRBV6-5 and TRBJ2-7; D uncertain. Trimming pared 5 bases from V and 3 bases from J, leaving 11 bases between. CDR1 is MNHEY and CDR2 is SVGAGI in the germline V gene. The CDR3 has 13 residues.

The genes are TRBV11-1 and TRBJ2-3; possibly TRBD1 for D (6 bases). V lost 3 bases to trimming and J lost 7 bases, with 20 bases between them. CDR3 length: 16 amino acids. Germline CDR1 is SGHAT and CDR2 is FQDESV (reference sequence). The CDR3 here is CASSLGDRRRGYTQYF. For the CDR3, the DNA is TGTGCCAGCAGCTTGGGAGACAGGCGCCGCGGCTATACGCAGTATTTT. Full variable domain (rest looked up from reference TRBV11-1 and TRBJ2-3): EAEVAQSPRYKITEKSQAVAFWCDPISGHATLYWYRQILGQGPELLVQFQDESVVDDSQLPKDRFSAERLKGVDSTLKIQPAELGDSAMYLCASSLGDRRRGYTQYFGPGTRLTVL.

The chain recombines TRBV28 with TRBJ2-1, with D uncertain. The germline gives CDR1 MDHEN, CDR2 SYDVKM. The V end lost 6 bases, the J end lost 0 bases, and 12 bases lay between the germline ends. This CDR3 has 15 residues. Here the CDR3 reads CASRTDSSSYNEQFF. CDR3 DNA: TGTGCCAGCAGAACTGACTCGAGCTCCTACAATGAGCAGTTCTTC.

This clone turned up a few times. J is TRBJ2-5 and V is TRBV5-1, with 8 bases identical to TRBD2. CDR3 length equals 14 residues. Germline V gene lookup returns CDR1 SGHRS and CDR2 YFSETQ. J gave up 4 bases and V 2 bases, and 4 bases lay outside the gene matches. CDR3 nucleotide sequence: TGCGCCAGCAGCTTCATGGGACTAGGAGAGACCCAGTACTTC. This translates into CASSFMGLGETQYF.

The chain combines TRBV29-1 with TRBJ1-1; 7 bases agree with TRBD1. CDR1 and CDR2 (germline): SQVTM, ANQGSEA. The ends lost 5 bases at V and 1 base at J; junction bases unmatched: 4. The CDR3 contains 13 residues. The CDR3 protein is CSVTGAANTEAFF. The CDR3 bases are TGCAGCGTTACAGGGGCCGCGAACACTGAAGCTTTCTTT.

V and J are TRBV5-4 and TRBJ2-1; 9 bases map to TRBD2. The germline V gene has CDR1 SGHNT and CDR2 YYREEE (reference sequence). The CDR3 extends over 17 amino acids. V trimming: 2 bases; J trimming: 6 bases; junction bases outside the gene matches: 12. CDR3 sequence (DNA): TGTGCCAGCAGCTTAGTGATGTCGGCGGGAGGGCCCAATGAGCAGTTCTTC. It yields the protein CASSLVMSAGGPNEQFF.

This clone was detected only a few times. The chain couples TRBV4-1 to TRBJ1-2, with D possibly TRBD1 on 5 matching bases. Germline-derived CDR1 and CDR2 are MGHRA and YSYEKL. This CDR3 has 15 amino acids. V lost 4 bases and J 6 bases, leaving 18 bases between the germline ends. The CDR3 bases are TGCGCCAGCAGCCCGAAGTCCCGGGACGAGAATGGCTACACCTTC. It is translated as CASSPKSRDENGYTF.

The chain has TRBV28 and TRBJ2-7; D may be TRBD2 (5 bases). Trimming stripped 1 base from V and 3 bases from J, with 13 bases between. Germline V lookup: CDR1 MDHEN, CDR2 SYDVKM. The length of the CDR3 is 15 residues. The CDR3: CASSLSSGNVYEQYF. CDR3 in DNA: TGTGCCAGCAGTTTATCATCCGGGAACGTCTACGAGCAGTACTTC. Full variable domain (outside the CDR3, taken from reference TRBV28 and TRBJ2-7): DVKVTQSSRYLVKRTGEKVFLECVQDMDHENMFWYRQDPGLGLRLIYFSYDVKMKEKGDIPEGYSVSREKKERFSLILESASTNQTSMYLCASSLSSGNVYEQYFGPGTRLTVT.

The J gene is TRBJ2-1, the V gene TRBV27; TRBD2 agrees at 14 bases. This CDR3 contains 16 residues. With V trimmed by 2 bases and J by 6 bases, 3 bases remained unmatched. CDR1 and CDR2 (germline): MNHEY, SMNVEV (reference sequence). DNA for the CDR3: TGTGCCAGCAGTTTACCGGGACTAGCGGGAGTCAATGAGCAGTTCTTC. This translates into CASSLPGLAGVNEQFF.

This clone has only one observation. The V call is TRBV27, the J call TRBJ2-6; D gene unclear. V lost 6 bases to trimming and J lost 0 bases, with 18 bases between them. The CDR3 is 18 amino acids. Germline V lookup: CDR1 MNHEY, CDR2 SMNVEV (reference sequence). CDR3 sequence (DNA): TGTGCCAGCAGGACCTTTATTTCTCTCCACTCTGGGGCCAACGTCCTGACTTTC. It encodes CASRTFISLHSGANVLTF. The full variable domain, in which reference TRBV27 and TRBJ2-6 provide the parts outside the CDR3, is EAQVTQNPRYLITVTGKKLTVTCSQNMNHEYMSWYRQDPGLGLRQIYYSMNVEVTDKGDVPEGYKVSRKEKRNFPLILESPSPNQTSLYFCASRTFISLHSGANVLTFGAGSRLTVL.

The chain couples TRBV6-4 to TRBJ2-2, with 11 bases fitting TRBD2. Germline CDR1 and CDR2: MRHNA and SNTAGT. V dropped 7 bases and J dropped 6; count of bases not matched to a gene: 7. The CDR3 contains 15 residues. CDR3 nucleotides: TGTGCCAGCAAGGGAACTAGCGGGAGTGCCGGGGAGCTGTTTTTT. Translation: CASKGTSGSAGELFF.

This sequence joins TRBV5-4 and TRBJ2-1, with D hard to call. This CDR3 spans 14 amino acids. The V end was cut by 1 base, the J end by 13 bases, with 18 bases between. Per the germline V gene, CDR1 is SGHNT and CDR2 is YYREEE (reference sequence). CDR3 in amino acids: CASSLPYPSYLQFF. In DNA form, the CDR3 reads TGTGCCAGCAGCTTGCCCTACCCTTCGTATCTACAGTTCTTC.

This clone was counted between two and nine times. In DNA form, the CDR3 reads TGTGCCAGCAGCTTAAGCATGAACACTGAAGCTTTCTTT. Protein: CASSLSMNTEAFF. This chain uses TRBV7-2 with TRBJ1-1; no definite D call. Trimming shortened V by 2 bases and J by 0 bases, and 4 bases separated the two germline ends. Germline-derived CDR1 and CDR2 are SGHTA and FQGNSA. The CDR3 is 13 residues long.

This rearrangement joins TRBV27 to TRBJ2-7; 11 bases agree with TRBD2. Germline-derived CDR1 and CDR2 are MNHEY and SMNVEV (reference sequence). The CDR3 runs 17 residues. Trimming at V came to 8 bases and at J to 5 bases, leaving 17 bases not matched to a gene. CDR3 residues: CASGPRRVVTSGNEQYF. CDR3 DNA sequence: TGTGCCAGCGGGCCCAGGAGAGTTGTGACTAGCGGGAACGAGCAGTACTTC.

This chain joins TRBV6-1 and TRBJ2-7; 9 bases map to TRBD2. The germline V gene encodes CDR1 MNHNS and CDR2 SASEGT. Trimming cost V 0 bases and J 3 bases; bases outside gene matches: 6. CDR3 length equals 16 residues. The CDR3: CASSEALSGRSYEQYF. The CDR3 DNA reads TGTGCCAGCAGTGAAGCGCTTAGCGGGAGAAGCTACGAGCAGTACTTC.

In DNA form, the CDR3 reads TGTGCCAGCAGCTGGGACGGACTATCCTACGAGCAGTACTTC. Its translation: CASSWDGLSYEQYF. This chain connects TRBV7-2 to TRBJ2-7, with TRBD2 as a possible D gene (6 bases). This CDR3 has 14 amino acids. Germline V lookup: CDR1 SGHTA, CDR2 FQGNSA. The ends were cut back, 4 bases at V and 1 base at J, with 11 bases in the middle.

This chain uses TRBV6-6 with TRBJ2-7; D unresolved. The CDR3 loop spans 15 amino acids. Trimming pared 0 bases from V and 4 bases from J, leaving 13 bases between. Germline loops: CDR1 MNHNY, CDR2 SVGAGI (reference sequence). CDR3 coding DNA: TGTGCCAGCAGTTACTCCGCCATACTCGGGTACGAGCAGTACTTC. It specifies CASSYSAILGYEQYF.

The chain uses TRBV7-2 and TRBJ2-1, with 7 bases aligning to TRBD1. Germline V gene lookup returns CDR1 SGHTA and CDR2 FQGNSA. V lost 7 bases, J lost 9 bases, and 6 bases stayed unmatched. The CDR3 runs to 12 residues. This CDR3 is CASIHDRVEQFF. The CDR3 bases are TGTGCCAGCATTCATGACAGGGTTGAGCAGTTCTTC.